These T cell receptor beta chains were read from a single sample in a study of blood T cells in healthy people across ages. Using its own MiXCR run on the 5' RACE reads, TCRdb lists one record per CDR3 protein. In the table there are 1.6 million or so distinct CDR3 sequences, about 31% of which are singletons. Sequenced input: blood. The receptor set was obtained from a woman in her 30s in good health. Both conserved end residues are part of each CDR3. The D gene is left open where the match is weak. Clone size is given for some rows only: seen once, a few or many times, or a class if the clone is expanded.

len	v_gene	abundance	d_gene	j_gene	CDR3nt	CDR3aa
14	TRBV5-8	few	-	TRBJ1-1	TGTGCCAGCAGCTTCACGAACAGGTACACTGAAGCTTTCTTT	CASSFTNRYTEAFF
17	TRBV9	-	-	TRBJ2-1	TGTGCCAGCAGCGTAGGGACGGACCCGATGTTAGGCAATGAGCAGTTCTTC	CASSVGTDPMLGNEQFF
13	TRBV3-1	few	TRBD1	TRBJ2-5	TGTGCCAGCAGCCAAGGACAGGGGAAGACCCAGTACTTC	CASSQGQGKTQYF
18	TRBV4-1	many	TRBD2	TRBJ2-7	TGCGCCAGCAGCCAAGATCCCCCCCCTAGCGGGGGCTCCTACGAGCAGTACTTC	CASSQDPPPSGGSYEQYF
15	TRBV5-1	once	TRBD2	TRBJ2-3	TGCGCCAGCACGAGGGATAGCGGGCCCACAGATACGCAGTATTTT	CASTRDSGPTDTQYF
11	TRBV20-1	-	-	TRBJ2-7	TGCGGTGCCGCCGACAGAGGCGAGCAGTACTTC	CGAADRGEQYF
13	TRBV18	-	-	TRBJ1-5	TGTGCCAGCTCACAGGACGGTGTTGAGCCCCAGCATTTT	CASSQDGVEPQHF
13	TRBV29-1	-	-	TRBJ1-1	TGCAGCGCTAGGGACGAAGGCTGGGGTGAAGCTTTCTTT	CSARDEGWGEAFF
17	TRBV6-1	-	TRBD2	TRBJ2-2	TGTGCCAGCAGTGAAGCACAGACTAGCGAGAACACCGGGGAGCTGTTTTTT	CASSEAQTSENTGELFF
16	TRBV5-6	-	TRBD1	TRBJ2-2	TGTGCCAGCAGCTTGAGGGACAGGGGCACCACCGGGGAGCTGTTTTTT	CASSLRDRGTTGELFF
12	TRBV5-1	-	-	TRBJ2-1	TGCGCCAGCAGCTTGGTAAGGGCCAGGGAGTTCTTC	CASSLVRAREFF
13	TRBV25-1	-	-	TRBJ1-2	TGTGCCAGCAGTGGCGAATCCGGGCCCTCCTACATCTTC	CASSGESGPSYIF
14	TRBV10-3	-	TRBD2	TRBJ2-3	TGTGCCAGTAGCGGGGGGCCGGTGCTAGATACGCAGTATTTT	CASSGGPVLDTQYF
14	TRBV20-1	-	-	TRBJ2-3	TGCAGTGCTAGAGTAACCTCCGCCGGCGGTACGCAGTATTTT	CSARVTSAGGTQYF
17	TRBV10-3	-	TRBD1	TRBJ2-3	TGTGCCATCAGTACAATCCCCGGGACAGGGACCACAGATACGCAGTATTTT	CAISTIPGTGTTDTQYF
15	TRBV9	few	-	TRBJ2-3	TGTGCCAGCAGCGCCGGAGTGGGGAACAGAGATACGCAGTATTTT	CASSAGVGNRDTQYF
14	TRBV7-2	-	-	TRBJ2-3	TGTGCCAGCAGCTACCTAGCGTACGCAGATACGCAGTATTTT	CASSYLAYADTQYF
15	TRBV20-1	few	TRBD1	TRBJ2-7	TGCAGTGCTAGAGGGACGACAGGGGACATTTACGAGCAGTACTTC	CSARGTTGDIYEQYF
15	TRBV10-1	-	TRBD1	TRBJ2-1	TGCGCCAGCTCCTCCGGGACAGGGAATTACAATGAGCAGTTCTTC	CASSSGTGNYNEQFF
15	TRBV4-2	many	-	TRBJ1-2	TGTGCCAGCAGCCAAGATAGAGGAGCTAACTATGGCTACACCTTC	CASSQDRGANYGYTF
14	TRBV28	few	-	TRBJ1-2	TGTGCCAGCAGTTCCCCAAACCAGATCTATGGTTACACCTTC	CASSSPNQIYGYTF
13	TRBV20-1	many	-	TRBJ1-2	TGCAGTGCTAGAACCGGGATTAACTATGGCTACACCTTC	CSARTGINYGYTF
17	TRBV7-8	few	-	TRBJ2-7	TGTGCCAGCAGCCCCCCCCAGGGGCCGCGGGGCTACAATGAGCAGTACTTC	CASSPPQGPRGYNEQYF
14	TRBV30	-	TRBD1	TRBJ2-7	TGTGCCTGGGGTGTCGGGACAGGGAACCACGAGCAGTACTTC	CAWGVGTGNHEQYF
18	TRBV24-1	-	TRBD1	TRBJ2-2	TGTGCCACCAGTGACCCGGGGACAGGGGGCGGTAACACCGGGGAGCTGTTTTTT	CATSDPGTGGGNTGELFF
16	TRBV2	-	-	TRBJ2-3	TGTGCCAGCAGACAAACAATAGCGGTTTGCACAGATACGCAGTATTTT	CASRQTIAVCTDTQYF
15	TRBV7-8	-	-	TRBJ2-7	TGTGCCAGCAGCCAAAATGTAAAGGCAAGCTACGAGCAGTACTTC	CASSQNVKASYEQYF
12	TRBV20-1	-	-	TRBJ1-2	TGCAGTGCTAGAGAGCTGACAGATGGCTACACCTTC	CSARELTDGYTF
18	TRBV10-3	few	TRBD2	TRBJ2-3	TGTGCCATCAGTGAGTTACAAGGACTAGCGGGGGGGCAAGATACGCAGTATTTT	CAISELQGLAGGQDTQYF
13	TRBV20-1	-	-	TRBJ2-5	TGCAGTGGGGCGGGACGCCGAGGGGAGACCCAGTACTTC	CSGAGRRGETQYF
20	TRBV13	-	TRBD2	TRBJ2-1	TGTGCCAGCAGCTTAGGGCTAGCGGAATTTCAACCTCCCTCCTACAATGAGCAGTTCTTC	CASSLGLAEFQPPSYNEQFF
16	TRBV29-1	many	TRBD2	TRBJ2-5	TGCAGCGTTGAAGATAGGGGACTAGCGGCCCAAGAGACCCAGTACTTC	CSVEDRGLAAQETQYF
17	TRBV27	-	-	TRBJ2-7	TGTGCCAGCAGTTTAGAGATCCCCGATGGCAGGGACTACGAGCAGTACTTC	CASSLEIPDGRDYEQYF
15	TRBV10-3	-	-	TRBJ1-5	TGTGCCATCAGTGAGTCGCTCGGGTCATCTCAGCCCCAGCATTTT	CAISESLGSSQPQHF
13	TRBV20-1	-	-	TRBJ1-1	TGCAGTGCCCTCGGGGTCATGAACACTGAAGCTTTCTTT	CSALGVMNTEAFF
14	TRBV20-1	-	TRBD1	TRBJ1-4	TGCAGTGTTCCCAGGGGGTCAACTAATGAAAAACTGTTTTTT	CSVPRGSTNEKLFF
15	TRBV6-2/TRBV6-3	-	-	TRBJ2-3	TGTGCCAGCAGTATCGGGACTGGCGTCTCTGATACGCAGTATTTT	CASSIGTGVSDTQYF
16	TRBV20-1	-	TRBD2	TRBJ2-1	TGCAGTGCTAGCCCCGGGGGACTAGCGGCCCCCAATGAGCAGTTCTTC	CSASPGGLAAPNEQFF